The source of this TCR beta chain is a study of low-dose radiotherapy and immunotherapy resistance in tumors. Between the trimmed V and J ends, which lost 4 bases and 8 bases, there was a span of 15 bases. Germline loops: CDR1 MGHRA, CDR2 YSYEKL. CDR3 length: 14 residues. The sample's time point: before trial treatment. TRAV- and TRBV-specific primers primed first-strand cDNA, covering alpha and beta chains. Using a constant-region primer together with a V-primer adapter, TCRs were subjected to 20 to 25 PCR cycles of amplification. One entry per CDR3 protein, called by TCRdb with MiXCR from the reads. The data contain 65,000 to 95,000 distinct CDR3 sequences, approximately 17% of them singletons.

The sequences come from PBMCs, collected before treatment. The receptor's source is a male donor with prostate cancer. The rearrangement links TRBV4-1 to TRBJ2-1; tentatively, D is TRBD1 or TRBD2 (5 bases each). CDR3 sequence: CASSRWDLEDEQFF. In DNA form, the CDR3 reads TGCGCCAGCAGCCGTTGGGACCTTGAGGATGAGCAGTTCTTC.